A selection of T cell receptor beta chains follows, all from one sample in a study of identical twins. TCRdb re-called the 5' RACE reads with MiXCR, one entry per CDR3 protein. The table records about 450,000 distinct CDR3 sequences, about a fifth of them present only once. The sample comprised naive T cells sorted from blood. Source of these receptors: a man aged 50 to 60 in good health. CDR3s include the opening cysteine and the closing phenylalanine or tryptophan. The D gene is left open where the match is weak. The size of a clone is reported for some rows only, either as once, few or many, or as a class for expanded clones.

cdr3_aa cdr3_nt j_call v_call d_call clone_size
CASTRGWVLVAGELFF TGTGCCAGCACGCGCGGGTGGGTTCTAGTCGCCGGGGAGCTGTTTTTT TRBJ2-2 TRBV12-3/TRBV12-4 NA NA
CASSLIAGQGFHEQYF TGTGCCAGCAGCTTGATCGCCGGACAGGGGTTCCACGAGCAGTACTTC TRBJ2-7 TRBV5-6 TRBD1 NA
CASSLGLATYNEQFF TGTGCCAGCAGTTTGGGACTAGCAACCTACAATGAGCAGTTCTTC TRBJ2-1 TRBV27 TRBD2 few
CASSAGLQETQYF TGCGCCAGCTCTGCGGGCTTGCAAGAGACCCAGTACTTC TRBJ2-5 TRBV5-1 NA few
CSGFSGTGNNEQFF TGCAGCGGGTTTTCCGGGACTGGCAACAATGAGCAGTTCTTC TRBJ2-1 TRBV29-1 NA many
CSAREGQLNTEAFF TGCAGTGCTAGGGAGGGACAGTTGAACACTGAAGCTTTCTTT TRBJ1-1 TRBV20-1 TRBD1 few
CASSPGDHNSPLHF TGTGCCAGCAGCCCTGGGGACCATAATTCACCCCTCCACTTT TRBJ1-6 TRBV7-2 NA NA
CASSQSDSPLHF TGCGCCAGCAGCCAGAGCGATTCACCCCTCCACTTT TRBJ1-6 TRBV4-1 NA few
CASSYKGALTEAFF TGTGCCAGCAGTTATAAGGGGGCGCTGACTGAAGCTTTCTTT TRBJ1-1 TRBV12-3/TRBV12-4 TRBD1 many
CASSETAVQETQYF TGTGCCAGCAGTGAGACGGCAGTTCAAGAGACCCAGTACTTC TRBJ2-5 TRBV25-1 NA NA
CASSASPFTYNEQFF TGTGCCAGCAGCGCGTCCCCCTTTACCTACAATGAGCAGTTCTTC TRBJ2-1 TRBV9 NA few
CASSRYNGRTDTQYF TGTGCCAGCAGCCGATACAACGGACGCACAGATACGCAGTATTTT TRBJ2-3 TRBV12-3/TRBV12-4 NA few
CASSSRGTNNYEQYF TGTGCCAGCAGCTCCCGAGGGACGAACAACTACGAGCAGTACTTC TRBJ2-7 TRBV13 NA NA
CASSLAGQGGGELFF TGTGCCAGCAGCTTAGCCGGCCAGGGTGGCGGGGAGCTGTTTTTT TRBJ2-2 TRBV7-2 NA few